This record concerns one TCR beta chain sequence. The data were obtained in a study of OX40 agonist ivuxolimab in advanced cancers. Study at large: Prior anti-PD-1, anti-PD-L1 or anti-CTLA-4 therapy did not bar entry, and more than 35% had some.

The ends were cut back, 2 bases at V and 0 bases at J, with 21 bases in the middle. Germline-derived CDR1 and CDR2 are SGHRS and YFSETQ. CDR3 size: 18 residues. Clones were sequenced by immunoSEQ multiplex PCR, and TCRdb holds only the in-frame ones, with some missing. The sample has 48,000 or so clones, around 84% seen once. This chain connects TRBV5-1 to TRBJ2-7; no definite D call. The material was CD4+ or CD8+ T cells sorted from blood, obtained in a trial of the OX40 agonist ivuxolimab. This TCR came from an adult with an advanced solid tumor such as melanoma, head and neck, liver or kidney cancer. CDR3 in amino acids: CASSFQPSLATHSYEQYF. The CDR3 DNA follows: TGCGCCAGCAGCTTCCAACCCTCACTCGCGACCCACTCCTACGAGCAGTACTTC.